The 10 T cell receptor beta chains below come from one sample, sequenced in a study of blood T cell repertoires in COVID-19 (dated by TCRdb to between 2020 and 2021). The library was prepared using the immunoSEQ multiplex PCR assay. In its TCRdb copy, this immuneACCESS table keeps in-frame sequences only and misses some clones. Where compared with another copy, unresolved V genes explain less than half of these, and the others have no known cause. The sample includes some 180,000 clones, with around 76% observed a single time. The ten biggest clones cover just over 8.5% of the sample. Sequencing used peripheral blood. The source is a woman aged 50 to 60 with active or convalescent COVID-19.

CDR3 DNA sequence: TGTGCCAGCAGCCCACAGGGTTTCAATGGCTACACCTTC. This codes for CASSPQGFNGYTF. The rearrangement links TRBV6-5 to TRBJ1-2; D may be TRBD1 (6 bases). This CDR3 comprises 13 residues. Germline lookup yields CDR1 MNHEY and CDR2 SVGAGI. V was cut by 6 bases and J by 6 bases, with 14 bases left in between.

This chain links TRBV6-5 with TRBJ2-7, with TRBD1 matching 11 bases. Germline values: CDR1 MNHEY, CDR2 SVGAGI. This CDR3 is built from 15 residues. V lost 2 bases and J lost 3; bases outside the gene matches: 3. DNA of the CDR3: TGTGCCAGCAGTTACGCCGGGACAGGGGGCTACGAGCAGTACTTC. Translated: CASSYAGTGGYEQYF.

This chain uses TRBV3-1 (or the pseudogene TRBV3-2) with TRBJ1-2; 7 bases align to TRBD1. Per the germline V gene, CDR1 is LGHDT and CDR2 is YNNKEL (reference sequence). This CDR3 has 16 amino acids. J gave up 2 bases and V 4 bases, and 10 bases lay outside the gene matches. The CDR3 loop reads CASSRNLQGWNYGYTF. The DNA for the CDR3 is TGTGCCAGCAGCCGGAACTTACAGGGGTGGAACTATGGCTACACCTTC.

CDR3: CASSQGREVNTEAFF. In DNA form, the CDR3 reads TGCGCCAGCAGCCAGGGTCGGGAGGTGAACACTGAAGCTTTCTTT. The chain combines TRBV4-3 with TRBJ1-1; D remains unclear. V shed 3 bases and J shed 0 bases, with 11 bases lying between them. CDR1 is LGHNA and CDR2 is YSLEER in the germline V gene. The CDR3 is 15 amino acids.

This chain joins TRBV2 and TRBJ2-3, with TRBD1 matching 7 bases. The V gene end was trimmed by 5 bases and the J gene end by 2 bases; junction bases not matched to a gene: 4. The CDR3 runs 14 residues. Germline lookup yields CDR1 SNHLY and CDR2 FYNNEI. CDR3 region: CASSPQGFTDTQYF. Written as DNA, the CDR3 is TGTGCCAGCAGTCCACAGGGGTTCACAGATACGCAGTATTTT.

The CDR3, as DNA: TGTGCCAGTAGGAGGGCAGGCCGACTTAATCAGCCCCAGCATTTT. Its protein product is CASRRAGRLNQPQHF. The chain carries TRBV19 and TRBJ1-5; D unresolved. V shed 6 bases and J shed 4 bases, with 16 bases lying between them. Germline loops: CDR1 LNHDA, CDR2 SQIVND (reference sequence). The CDR3 runs to 15 residues.

The chain combines TRBV28 with TRBJ1-1; 10 positions match TRBD1. V shed 4 bases and J 4 bases; nucleotides not matched to a gene: 3. Germline V lookup: CDR1 MDHEN, CDR2 SYDVKM. The CDR3 consists of 14 residues. The DNA for the CDR3 is TGTGCCAGCAGTTCGGGACAGGGGAGCACTGAAGCTTTCTTT. Protein: CASSSGQGSTEAFF.

The rearrangement joins TRBV7-6 to TRBJ1-1, with 7 bases lining up with TRBD1. Looked up from germline, CDR1 is SGHVS and CDR2 is FNYEAQ. This CDR3 has 16 residues. V lost 5 bases and J lost 1; bases outside the gene matches: 10. The CDR3 reads CASSPRQGATNTEAFF. CDR3 bases: TGTGCCAGCAGCCCTCGACAGGGAGCGACGAACACTGAAGCTTTCTTT.

In this sample, this clone turned up a few times. The gene calls are TRBV7-5 and TRBJ2-1; whether TRBD2, the table's D call, matches the DNA was not checked. TRBV7-5 is reported as a pseudogene. This CDR3 has 15 residues. The CDR3 sequence is CVRTLVGREYNEQFF. In DNA, the CDR3 is TGTGTCAGAACCCTAGTGGGGCGGGAGTACAATGAGCAGTTCTTC.

V usage is TRBV5-4 and J usage is TRBJ1-1; the match to TRBD1 covers 8 bases. The ends lost 5 bases at V and 1 base at J; junction bases unmatched: 13. Looked up from germline, CDR1 is SGHNT and CDR2 is YYREEE (reference sequence). CDR3 length: 17 amino acids. This CDR3 is CASRVRGAGGGNTEAFF. CDR3 nucleotide sequence: TGTGCCAGCAGGGTCAGGGGAGCAGGGGGCGGGAACACTGAAGCTTTCTTT. The whole variable domain, filled in from reference TRBV5-4 and TRBJ1-1, reads ETGVTQSPTHLIKTRGQQVTLRCSSQSGHNTVSWYQQALGQGPQFIFQYYREEENGRGNFPPRFSGLQFPNYSSELNVNALELDDSALYLCASRVRGAGGGNTEAFFGQGTRLTVV.